This T cell receptor (beta chain) was captured in a study of identical twins' blood T cells. This clonotype was detected a few times. From germline, CDR1 is DFQATT and CDR2 SNEGSKA (reference sequence). The CDR3 consists of 13 residues. Trimming left V 6 bases short and J 0 bases short, with 9 bases between. Libraries were made from RNA as TCR cDNA, using a modified protocol. MiXCR, run by TCRdb on the 5' RACE reads, gives a single entry per CDR3 protein. The sample lists about 370,000 distinct CDR3 sequences, under 30% seen once, with more than 5.5% in the top ten. The sequenced sample was PBMCs. This chain connects TRBV20-1 to TRBJ1-5, with no clear D. This sequence was found in a woman aged 18-49 years in good health. In DNA, the CDR3 is TGCAGTGCGGCGGGTCATAGCAATCAGCCCCAGCATTTT. Its translation: CSAAGHSNQPQHF.